This entry lists 5 T cell receptor beta chains sequenced from one sample in a study of regulatory T cells in long-lasting Graves disease. CDR3-region Arm-PCR and iRepertoire HTBI primers produced the TCR beta libraries. TCRdb analysed the multiplex PCR reads with MiXCR anew, one entry per CDR3 protein. The repertoire holds approximately 470,000 distinct CDR3 sequences, with around 20% as singletons. Time point noted: persistent/refractory GD, antithyroid drugs over 5 years with positive TRAb. PBMC RNA served as the TCR library source. The specimen comprised peripheral blood mononuclear cells (PBMCs), sampled when the disease was refractory, from a patient treated with antithyroid drugs. The receptors were sampled from a female donor with Graves disease.

This clonotype came up many times. V is TRBV28 and J is TRBJ2-2, with 7 bases identical to TRBD1. J was trimmed by 8 bases and V by 5 bases; bases with no gene match: 8. Germline CDR1 MDHEN, CDR2 SYDVKM. This CDR3 comprises 14 residues. The CDR3 DNA reads as TGTGCCAGCAGTCCCGCCGGGACAGCAGGGGAGCTGTTTTTT. Amino acid sequence: CASSPAGTAGELFF.

This clonotype was seen at least ten times. This sequence joins TRBV4-1 and TRBJ2-5; D is possibly TRBD2 (5 bases). The germline V gene has CDR1 MGHRA and CDR2 YSYEKL. This CDR3 spans 16 amino acids. Deletions cut 7 bases from V and 2 bases from J, with 20 bases between. This CDR3 reads CASNNPVRGTQETQYF. The CDR3 DNA sequence: TGCGCCAGCAATAACCCTGTTCGGGGAACTCAAGAGACCCAGTACTTC.

This clonotype has more than one count but fewer than ten. This may arise from a read error, as a much more abundant clone is one base away. This chain joins TRBV6-1 and TRBJ1-2; D is ambiguous. Per the germline V gene, CDR1 is MNHNS and CDR2 is SASEGT. Between the trimmed V and J ends, which lost 1 base and 1 base, there was a span of 4 bases. The CDR3 is 13 residues long. Written as DNA, the CDR3 is TGTGCCAGCAGTGAAGGGGTTAACTATGGCTACACCTTC. This sequence encodes CASSEGVNYGYTF.

This chain uses TRBV4-1 with TRBJ2-5; no reliable D call. With 5 bases removed from V and 0 bases from J, the gap between germline ends came to 13 bases. The CDR3 totals 15 residues. Germline CDR1 is MGHRA and CDR2 is YSYEKL. The CDR3 DNA is TGCGCCAGCAGCTCCCTTGAGCTGTACCAAGAGACCCAGTACTTC. Residues: CASSSLELYQETQYF.

At least ten counts were recorded for this clonotype. The CDR3 spells CASSSGGVAGETQYF. For the CDR3, the DNA is TGTGCCAGCAGCTCCGGCGGAGTAGCGGGAGAGACCCAGTACTTC. The chain combines TRBV11-2 with TRBJ2-5; TRBD2 matches at 7 bases. Germline assignment: CDR1 SGHAT and CDR2 FQNNGV. The CDR3 is made up of 15 amino acids. V gave up 4 bases and J gave up 4 bases; unmatched junction bases: 9. Full variable domain (remainder filled in from reference TRBV11-2 and TRBJ2-5): EAGVAQSPRYKIIEKRQSVAFWCNPISGHATLYWYQQILGQGPKLLIQFQNNGVVDDSQLPKDRFSAERLKGVDSTLKIQPAKLEDSAVYLCASSSGGVAGETQYFGPGTRLLVL.